These 21 T cell receptor beta chains originate from one sample sequenced in a study of CD8 T cells in ankylosing spondylitis. MiXCR, run by TCRdb on the 5' RACE reads, gives a single entry per CDR3 protein. The data contain under 55,000 distinct CDR3 sequences, 7.4% of them singletons. Sequencing input: blood, either unsorted or a sorted T cell fraction (not recorded which). The receptor set was obtained from a female donor with ankylosing spondylitis or in good health (not recorded which).

This clonotype has only a few counts. The chain recombines TRBV7-6 with TRBJ2-2; TRBD1 is a possible D gene (5 bases). Trimming shortened V by 7 bases and J by 0 bases, and 12 bases separated the two germline ends. Per germline, CDR1 SGHVS and CDR2 FNYEAQ. This CDR3 comprises 15 residues. CDR3 residues: CASTRQYSNTGELFF. The CDR3 coding sequence is TGTGCCAGCACAAGACAGTACTCGAACACCGGGGAGCTGTTTTTT.

The chain links TRBV11-1 to TRBJ2-3; 11 nucleotides agree with TRBD2. J was trimmed by 0 bases and V by 0 bases; bases with no gene match: 17. Germline lookup yields CDR1 SGHAT and CDR2 FQDESV (reference sequence). The CDR3 sequence is 22 residues long. The CDR3 region has the DNA TGTGCCAGCAGCTTAGCAGCGGGATTGCTAGCGGGGGGACAAACTAGCACAGATACGCAGTATTTT. This codes for CASSLAAGLLAGGQTSTDTQYF.

J is TRBJ1-2 and V is TRBV28; unclear D gene. Trimming shortened V by 8 bases and J by 2 bases, and 9 bases separated the two germline ends. The length of the CDR3 is 12 residues. Germline V lookup: CDR1 MDHEN, CDR2 SYDVKM. This chain's CDR3 is CASSGANYGYTF. The CDR3 nucleotides are TGTGCCAGCTCTGGTGCCAACTATGGCTACACCTTC.

The chain is built from TRBV6-2 or TRBV6-3 and TRBJ1-2, with D unresolved. Germline CDR1 and CDR2: MNHEY and SVGEGT. CDR3 length: 13 residues. Trimming took off 2 bases at V and 6 bases at J, with 10 bases between the two ends. Here the CDR3 reads CASSYSQNNGYTF. For the CDR3, the DNA is TGTGCCAGCAGTTACAGCCAGAACAATGGCTACACCTTC.

This clonotype showed up many times. The chain joins TRBV5-1 to TRBJ2-3; TRBD1 agrees at 9 bases. This CDR3 has 16 residues. J lost 0 bases, V lost 2 bases, and 4 bases had no gene match. CDR1 and CDR2 (germline): SGHRS, YFSETQ. The CDR3 sequence: CASSFGTGPSTDTQYF. The DNA of the CDR3 is TGCGCCAGCAGCTTTGGGACAGGGCCAAGCACAGATACGCAGTATTTT.

This clonotype was recorded many times. The chain combines TRBV5-5 with TRBJ1-5; a possible D gene is TRBD1 (6 bases). Germline CDR1 SGHKS, CDR2 YYEKEE (reference sequence). Trimming removed 2 bases from V and 2 bases from J, with 8 bases in between. The CDR3 has 14 residues. The CDR3 DNA follows: TGTGCCAGCAGCTTTAACAGGGGCAATCAGCCCCAGCATTTT. Its translation is CASSFNRGNQPQHF.

This clonotype was counted a single time. The gene calls are TRBV4-2 and TRBJ2-1; 7 bases are shared with TRBD2. CDR3 length: 16 amino acids. The junction had 15 bases not matched to a gene; V was cut back by 4 bases and J by 9 bases. CDR1 LGHNA and CDR2 YNFKEQ come from the germline V gene. CDR3 loop: CASSPGTIWGVVEQFF. Here the CDR3 DNA reads TGTGCCAGCAGCCCCGGGACTATCTGGGGTGTCGTTGAGCAGTTCTTC.

The gene calls are TRBV5-6 and TRBJ2-7; D is possibly TRBD2 (5 bases). The CDR3 extends over 17 amino acids. Trimming cost V 1 base and J 2 bases, with 19 bases left between them. Germline CDR1 reads SGHDT; CDR2 reads YYEEEE. The CDR3 nucleotides are TGTGCCAGCAGCTTGCGGCGATCGGGGAGAAGGGCCTACGAGCAGTACTTC. Residues: CASSLRRSGRRAYEQYF.

Ten or more counts support this clonotype. The chain combines TRBV12-3 or TRBV12-4 with TRBJ2-2; TRBD1 aligns across 7 bases. V was clipped by 10 bases and J by 7 bases; unmatched bases: 6. The CDR3 length is 12 residues. The CDR3 loop is CANTGDSGELFF. For the CDR3, the DNA is TGTGCCAACACAGGGGACAGCGGGGAGCTGTTTTTT.

V is TRBV2 and J is TRBJ2-1, with 13 bases lining up with TRBD2. The V segment lost 6 bases and the J segment 6 bases; nucleotides outside the gene matches: 5. This CDR3 has 15 amino acids. Per germline, CDR1 SNHLY and CDR2 FYNNEI. The CDR3 reads CASRRLAGGGNEQFF. Written as DNA, the CDR3 is TGTGCCAGCAGAAGACTAGCGGGGGGTGGCAATGAGCAGTTCTTC.

There are many counts of this clonotype. The CDR3: CASSLGQVINEKLFF. The CDR3 DNA is TGTGCCAGCAGCTTGGGGCAGGTGATAAATGAAAAACTGTTTTTT. This sequence joins TRBV7-6 and TRBJ1-4, with D perhaps TRBD1 (5 bases). V was trimmed by 3 bases and J by 5 bases, leaving 13 bases between them. This CDR3 spans 15 amino acids. Germline CDR1 and CDR2: SGHVS and FNYEAQ.

The chain links TRBV6-2 or TRBV6-3 to TRBJ2-6; TRBD1 matches 7 bases. This CDR3 comprises 16 residues. The V segment lost 9 bases and the J segment 11 bases; nucleotides outside the gene matches: 19. Looked up from germline, CDR1 is MNHEY and CDR2 is SVGEGT. CDR3 loop: CASLTNSPGQIDVLTF. CDR3 bases: TGTGCCAGTTTGACAAACTCTCCGGGACAGATTGACGTCCTGACTTTC.

This clonotype was seen at least ten times. V gene TRBV9 combines with J gene TRBJ2-1; 10 bases agree with TRBD2. Germline V gene lookup returns CDR1 SGDLS and CDR2 YYNGEE. The V and J ends lost 3 bases and 8 bases, in that order; junction bases with no gene match: 8. The CDR3 consists of 15 residues. The DNA for the CDR3 is TGTGCCAGCAGCGGGACTAGCGGAGAAGGCCATGAGCAGTTCTTC. It yields the protein CASSGTSGEGHEQFF.

A note on this clonotype: A much larger clone sits a single nucleotide away, making a read error possible. The chain recombines TRBV2 with TRBJ2-4; D possibly uses TRBD1 or TRBD2 (6 bases each). Germline V lookup: CDR1 SNHLY, CDR2 FYNNEI. The CDR3 totals 15 residues. V dropped 4 bases and J dropped 5 bases, with 15 bases sitting between them. In nucleotides, the CDR3 is TGTGCCAGCAGTGGTTACGGGGGCGGAGAAAACATTCAGTACTTC. Its protein product is CASSGYGGGENIQYF.

This clonotype was observed many times. The J gene is TRBJ2-5, the V gene TRBV12-3 or TRBV12-4; maybe TRBD1 (6 bases). V lost 5 bases and J lost 5, with 15 bases in between. The CDR3 spans 14 residues. For the CDR3, the DNA is TGTGCCAGCAGTATGGCTGGACAGAGGGAGACCCAGTACTTC. It codes for CASSMAGQRETQYF.

In this sample, this clonotype turned up many times. V is TRBV6-2 or TRBV6-3 and J is TRBJ1-2; D is unclear. Germline V gene data show CDR1 as MNHEY and CDR2 as SVGEGT. The V gene lost 2 bases and the J gene lost 4 bases, with 11 bases spanning the gap. The CDR3 sequence is 14 residues long. In DNA form, the CDR3 reads TGTGCCAGCAGTTACGGTGCGGGATCCTATGGCTACACCTTC. This sequence encodes CASSYGAGSYGYTF.

In this sample, this clonotype turned up once. The chain is built from TRBV16 and TRBJ2-2; tentatively, D is TRBD1 (6 bases). Between the trimmed V and J ends, which lost 10 bases and 0 bases, there was a span of 27 bases. CDR1 is KGHSY and CDR2 is FQNENV in the germline V gene. This CDR3 is 19 amino acids long. The CDR3 here is CANTLLRRRTVANTGELFF. CDR3 nucleotide sequence: TGTGCCAACACCCTACTACGTCGGAGGACAGTCGCGAACACCGGGGAGCTGTTTTTT.

The chain links TRBV9 to TRBJ1-4, with a weak D call TRBD1 (5 bases). The CDR3 consists of 15 residues. Germline CDR1 SGDLS, CDR2 YYNGEE. Trimming removed 0 bases from V and 8 bases from J, with 14 bases in between. In DNA form, the CDR3 reads TGTGCCAGCAGCGTAGGGGACTACGAAGGGGAAAAACTGTTTTTT. Translation gives CASSVGDYEGEKLFF.

This clonotype was recorded at least ten times. V is TRBV7-2 and J is TRBJ2-5; TRBD1 aligns across 7 bases. CDR1 and CDR2 from the germline V gene are SGHTA and FQGNSA. The trim removed 2 bases at V and 5 bases at J, leaving 8 bases unmatched. The CDR3 consists of 15 residues. The CDR3 region is CASSLPRQGGETQYF. In DNA form, the CDR3 reads TGTGCCAGCAGCTTACCCAGACAGGGTGGTGAGACCCAGTACTTC.

This clonotype has at least ten counts. The chain links TRBV29-1 to TRBJ2-1; TRBD1 matches at 9 bases. V dropped 6 bases and J dropped 6; count of bases not matched to a gene: 6. There are 13 residues in the CDR3. The germline gives CDR1 SQVTM, CDR2 ANQGSEA. CDR3 region: CSVGSTGGNEQFF. CDR3 DNA: TGCAGCGTGGGGTCGACAGGGGGCAATGAGCAGTTCTTC.

This clonotype was recorded at least ten times. For the CDR3, the DNA is TGTGCCAGCAGCGCGGACAGGGGAGGGATCTCCATACGTGAGCAGTTCTTC. Translation gives CASSADRGGISIREQFF. This sequence joins TRBV9 and TRBJ2-1; 9 positions agree with TRBD1. Germline V gene sequence: CDR1 SGDLS, CDR2 YYNGEE. With 3 bases clipped from V and 9 bases from J, the junction kept 16 bases outside the gene matches. This CDR3 comprises 17 residues. Full variable domain (missing parts from reference TRBV9 and TRBJ2-1): DSGVTQTPKHLITATGQRVTLRCSPRSGDLSVYWYQQSLDQGLQFLIQYYNGEERAKGNILERFSAQQFPDLHSELNLSSLELGDSALYFCASSADRGGISIREQFFGPGTRLTVL.